This T cell receptor (beta chain) was documented in a study of T-cell reconstitution after alpha-beta-depleted transplantation in children. The germline V gene has CDR1 SGHTA and CDR2 FQGTGA. The CDR3 extends over 16 amino acids. J was trimmed by 2 bases and V by 0 bases; bases with no gene match: 6. On this clonotype: Antigen: not known.

Molecular barcoding with unique molecular identifiers was used for the TCRbeta library. TCRdb fed the PCR reads into MiXCR, producing one record per CDR3 protein. Found here are around 800,000 distinct CDR3 sequences, 15% to 20% of them singletons; the top ten hold approximately 5%. Study conclusions and caveats: Several hundred rapidly expanded clones from non-depleted graft cells reportedly supplied alpha-beta T cells about two months post-transplant. By one year post-transplant, T-cell counts and diversity largely arose from T cells that were newly produced. High day-60 TCRbeta diversity in some patients came from surviving recipient T cells and thymic progenitors.

The sample consisted of PBMCs, mostly from graft donor cells, taken 360 days after TCRalphabeta/CD19-depleted stem cell transplant. This TCR was sampled from a male patient younger than 18 who had a stem cell transplant for acute lymphoblastic leukemia, so the T cells may come from the graft donor. The chain recombines TRBV7-3 with TRBJ2-5, with TRBD2 matching over 7 bases. CDR3 nucleotides: TGTGCCAGCAGCTTAACAATAGGGAGGGGTCAAGAGACCCAGTACTTC. Protein: CASSLTIGRGQETQYF.